The table lists the clone carrying this T cell receptor beta chain with a few counts. Its cognate antigen is unknown. With a J-beta primer mix and a sample-barcoded 5' primer, a second PCR ran about 7 to 12 cycles. Every cDNA was tagged by a template-switch adaptor with 12 random nucleotides. One entry per CDR3 protein results from TCRdb running MiXCR on the 5' RACE reads. The data show 1.5 million to 2 million distinct CDR3 sequences, around 36% seen once. The source of the sample is a study of blood T cells in healthy people across ages. Study-level findings and limits: Across the age range, TCR beta diversity per million T cells fell in a roughly linear way.

Germline V gene sequence: CDR1 MGHRA, CDR2 YSYEKL. This CDR3 contains 17 residues. V lost 0 bases, J lost 0 bases, and 15 bases lay in between. The chain employs TRBV4-1 and TRBJ2-7, with D maybe TRBD2 (6 bases). The sequenced sample was blood. This sequence was found in a woman aged 25 to 39 in good health. CDR3 protein: CASSQDSRAGTSYEQYF. CDR3 nucleotide sequence: TGCGCCAGCAGCCAAGATTCTAGGGCGGGGACCTCCTACGAGCAGTACTTC.